This is a list of T cell receptor beta chains from one sample in a study of blood T cell repertoires in COVID-19. Data came from immunoSEQ multiplex PCR; TCRdb stores just in-frame clones and leaves some out. The sample lists fewer than 100,000 clones; roughly 83% were seen once. The source material was peripheral blood. These receptors all come from a human donor in a cohort sampled during active COVID-19. Each CDR3 is given with its conserved first and last residue. The D gene is left open where the match is weak. Not all rows give a size; the values are once, few, many and, for expanded clones, a class.

. TRBJ2-1 . TRBV4-3 TGCGCCAGCAGCCAAGATCTAAGAGGGCCCACCTACAATGAGCAGTTCTTC CASSQDLRGPTYNEQFF
. TRBJ2-5 TRBD2 TRBV3-1/TRBV3-2 TGTGCCAGCAGCCCGTACTTAGCGGGACAAGAGACCCAGTACTTC CASSPYLAGQETQYF
. TRBJ2-7 TRBD2 TRBV10-3 TGTGCCATCAGTGTGCTAGCGGGGTACTACGAGCAGTACTTC CAISVLAGYYEQYF
. TRBJ1-6 . TRBV28 TGTGCCAGCACCGGAGAGGGGGGGTTGGCCTATAATTCACCCCTCCACTTT CASTGEGGLAYNSPLHF
. TRBJ1-2 . TRBV18 TGTGCCAGCTCACCCAACAGGGATAACTATGGCTACACCTTC CASSPNRDNYGYTF
. TRBJ2-1 TRBD1 TRBV28 TGTGCCAGCAGTTTACCTCGACAGGGAAAAAGGTACAATGAGCAGTTCTTC CASSLPRQGKRYNEQFF
. TRBJ1-1 TRBD1 TRBV3-1/TRBV3-2 TGTGCCAGCAGTACGGGACAGTCCCTGATTGAAGCTTTCTTT CASSTGQSLIEAFF
. TRBJ2-5 TRBD2 TRBV3-1/TRBV3-2 TGTGCCAGCAGCTCAACCAAGGAGACTAGCGGGAGAGGGGAGACCCAGTACTTC CASSSTKETSGRGETQYF
once TRBJ2-1 . TRBV5-5 TGTGCCAGCAGCTTTGAGGGAAACACCTACAATGAGCAGTTCTTC CASSFEGNTYNEQFF
. TRBJ2-3 TRBD2 TRBV7-8 TGTGCCAGCAGCTTATGGGCTAGCGGGAGGGGGGATACGCAGTATTTT CASSLWASGRGDTQYF
. TRBJ1-6 TRBD1 TRBV6-5 TGTGCCACGATAGGGACAGCTAGTTGGTCACCCCTCCACTTT CATIGTASWSPLHF